These 25 T cell receptor beta chains were sequenced from one sample in a study of regulatory T cells in long-lasting Graves disease. Time point specified: newly diagnosed GD, antithyroid drugs for less than 3 months. The TCR library was prepared using RNA isolated from PBMCs. According to the study, TCR beta libraries were built with iRepertoire HTBI primers and CDR3-region Arm-PCR. TCRdb independently ran MiXCR on the multiplex PCR reads; one entry per CDR3 protein. The data hold hundreds of thousands of distinct CDR3 sequences, with 9.5% to 15% observed a single time. The same data also contributed to another study, on T cells in Graves' hyperthyroidism and ophthalmopathy.

The sample was peripheral blood mononuclear cells (PBMCs), taken at new diagnosis, from a patient treated with antithyroid drugs. These receptors were obtained from a woman under 40 with Graves disease.

Many counts were recorded for this clonotype. The genes are TRBV6-1 and TRBJ2-2; TRBD1 agrees at 9 bases. With 6 bases clipped from V and 3 bases from J, the junction kept 8 bases outside the gene matches. This CDR3 contains 16 residues. CDR1 is MNHNS, CDR2 SASEGT, per germline. CDR3 coding DNA: TGTGCCAGCAGCGTTGGACAGGGGCGATACACCGGGGAGCTGTTTTTT. It is translated as CASSVGQGRYTGELFF.

This clonotype was recorded many times. The rearrangement links TRBV12-3 or TRBV12-4 to TRBJ2-7; possibly TRBD1 for D (8 bases). V gave up 4 bases and J gave up 1 base, with 17 bases separating them. CDR3 length equals 16 residues. This chain's CDR3 is CASSSQYRGGSYEQYF. CDR3 bases: TGTGCCAGCAGTTCTCAATACAGGGGGGGATCCTACGAGCAGTACTTC.

The sample holds many counts of this clonotype. The V gene is TRBV6-1, the J gene TRBJ2-1; D assignment may be TRBD1 or TRBD2 (5 bases each). The CDR3 has 16 residues. The germline CDR1 and CDR2 sequences are MNHNS and SASEGT. Trimming took 8 bases from V and 0 from J, leaving 17 bases between them. The CDR3 here is CASWNGGTTSYNEQFF. CDR3 sequence (DNA): TGTGCCAGCTGGAATGGGGGAACCACCTCCTACAATGAGCAGTTCTTC.

This clonotype was detected many times. The chain carries TRBV29-1 and TRBJ1-1; possible D gene TRBD1, 5 bases. This CDR3 has 10 residues. Trimming took 5 bases from V and 6 from J, leaving 7 bases between them. From germline, CDR1 is SQVTM and CDR2 ANQGSEA. CDR3 bases: TGCAGCGTTCAGGGTCCTGAAGCTTTCTTT. Protein sequence: CSVQGPEAFF.

This clonotype was seen many times. The genes are TRBV5-4 and TRBJ2-2; D not certain. The CDR3 runs to 14 residues. V shed 4 bases and J shed 2 bases, with 9 bases lying between them. In germline, CDR1 is SGHNT, CDR2 YYREEE (reference sequence). In DNA, the CDR3 is TGTGCCAGCAGCCAAGCTGAAAACACCGGGGAGCTGTTTTTT. Amino acids: CASSQAENTGELFF.

This clonotype showed up many times. This chain links TRBV28 with TRBJ2-7; TRBD2 matches at 7 bases. V shed 3 bases, J shed 3 bases, and the junction held 17 bases outside the gene matches. CDR1 is MDHEN, CDR2 SYDVKM, per germline. The CDR3 extends over 18 amino acids. The CDR3 spells CASSFPRALRDYNYEQYF. CDR3 bases: TGTGCCAGCAGTTTCCCACGGGCCCTCCGGGACTACAACTACGAGCAGTACTTC.

This clonotype has at least ten counts. The V and J genes are TRBV10-3 and TRBJ2-7, with D tentatively TRBD2 (5 bases). Germline V CDR1 and CDR2: ENHRY, SYGVKD. V was cut by 6 bases and J by 3 bases, with 18 bases left in between. This CDR3 is 15 amino acids long. CDR3 nucleotides: TGTGCCATCAGCGGGAACCTATTTAAAGACTACGAGCAGTACTTC. Translated, it gives CAISGNLFKDYEQYF.

The chain recombines TRBV20-1 with TRBJ2-7; D uncertain. CDR1 and CDR2 from the germline V gene are DFQATT and SNEGSKA (reference sequence). V was cut by 3 bases and J by 4 bases, with 13 bases left in between. This CDR3 has 13 amino acids. In DNA, the CDR3 is TGCAGTGCTAGTGAGGCGGTGAGGTACGAGCAGTACTTC. Translation gives CSASEAVRYEQYF.

This clonotype was seen repeatedly, ten times or more. V is TRBV3-1 and J is TRBJ2-3; D remains unclear. Germline V gene sequence: CDR1 LGHDT, CDR2 YNNKEL (reference sequence). Trimming took 7 bases from V and 7 from J, leaving 9 bases between them. CDR3 length equals 11 residues. Here the CDR3 DNA reads TGTGCCAGCACGAGTGGACATACGCAGTATTTT. As protein: CASTSGHTQYF.

This rearrangement joins TRBV20-1 to TRBJ2-6, with unresolved D. With 0 bases removed from V and 1 base from J, the gap between germline ends came to 7 bases. The CDR3 runs 15 residues. Germline lookup yields CDR1 DFQATT and CDR2 SNEGSKA (reference sequence). The CDR3 reads CSARDLASGANVLTF. CDR3 bases: TGCAGTGCTAGAGATTTGGCGTCTGGGGCCAACGTCCTGACTTTC.

The gene calls are TRBV7-6 and TRBJ1-1; tentatively, D is TRBD1 (6 bases). CDR3 length: 14 amino acids. CDR1 SGHVS and CDR2 FNYEAQ come from the germline V gene. The germline V and J ends were trimmed by 2 bases and 5 bases, with 12 bases remaining between them. The CDR3: CASSLRAGDTEAFF. The CDR3 DNA reads TGTGCCAGCAGCTTAAGGGCAGGGGATACTGAAGCTTTCTTT.

This chain links TRBV7-8 with TRBJ1-5; tentative D call: TRBD1 (6 bases). The CDR3 runs to 15 residues. From germline, CDR1 is SGHVS and CDR2 FQNEAQ. V lost 1 base and J 3 bases, leaving 10 bases between the germline ends. The CDR3 sequence is CASSLETGLNQPQHF. CDR3 DNA sequence: TGTGCCAGCAGCTTAGAGACAGGCCTCAATCAGCCCCAGCATTTT.

This clonotype was seen repeatedly, ten times or more. J is TRBJ2-1 and V is TRBV12-3 or TRBV12-4; D is undetermined. Trimming pared 7 bases from V and 7 bases from J, leaving 11 bases between. The CDR3 contains 12 residues. This chain's CDR3 is CASTPVGNEQFF. The CDR3 nucleotides read TGTGCCAGCACCCCGGTGGGAAATGAGCAGTTCTTC.

This clonotype was picked up a small number of times. The chain recombines TRBV13 with TRBJ2-7; D is possibly TRBD1 (5 bases). Germline V gives CDR1 PRHDT, CDR2 FYEKMQ (reference sequence). This CDR3 is built from 13 residues. Trimming shortened V by 2 bases and J by 7 bases, and 12 bases separated the two germline ends. The CDR3 DNA sequence: TGTGCCAGCAGCTTACATGGGGCGGCGGAGCAGTACTTC. Protein sequence: CASSLHGAAEQYF.

This clonotype was recorded many times. The rearrangement links TRBV7-2 to TRBJ2-2; 9 positions match TRBD2. Germline CDR1 is SGHTA and CDR2 is FQGNSA. The CDR3 is 20 residues long. V trimming: 4 bases; J trimming: 7 bases; junction bases outside the gene matches: 22. This CDR3 is CASSSFDRLWIAGVHGELFF. CDR3 nucleotide sequence: TGTGCCAGCAGCTCGTTCGACAGGCTCTGGATAGCGGGAGTTCACGGGGAGCTGTTTTTT. Using reference TRBV7-2 and TRBJ2-2 for the parts outside the CDR3, the full variable domain is GAGVSQSPSNKVTEKGKDVELRCDPISGHTALYWYRQSLGQGLEFLIYFQGNSAPDKSGLPSDRFSAERTGGSVSTLTIQRTQQEDSAVYLCASSSFDRLWIAGVHGELFFGEGSRLTVL.

This clonotype was seen ten or more times. The chain has TRBV2 and TRBJ2-7; TRBD1 aligns across 12 bases. Germline V gives CDR1 SNHLY, CDR2 FYNNEI. Trimming took 4 bases from V and 5 from J; bases not matched to a gene: 9. The CDR3 has 16 residues. Here the CDR3 reads CASSVSIGTGGNEQYF. CDR3 bases: TGTGCCAGCAGTGTAAGCATCGGGACAGGGGGCAACGAGCAGTACTTC.

This clonotype has ten or more counts. The chain carries TRBV5-1 and TRBJ2-1; 7 nucleotides agree with TRBD2. The CDR3 extends over 18 amino acids. CDR1 and CDR2 from the germline V gene are SGHRS and YFSETQ. Germline trimming cut 2 bases from V and 4 bases from J; bases unmatched to any gene: 15. The DNA of the CDR3 is TGCGCCAGCAGCTTCGACACGCGCGTAAGCGGGGCATACAATGAGCAGTTCTTC. Translating gives CASSFDTRVSGAYNEQFF.

The J gene is TRBJ2-1, the V gene TRBV6-5, with 7 bases matching TRBD1. Germline V lookup: CDR1 MNHEY, CDR2 SVGAGI. The CDR3 loop spans 15 amino acids. With V trimmed by 6 bases and J by 4 bases, 9 bases remained unmatched. The CDR3 region is CASRPRSGQYNEQFF. DNA for the CDR3: TGTGCCAGCAGGCCCCGATCGGGACAGTACAATGAGCAGTTCTTC.

This clonotype was seen a handful of times. V gene TRBV4-2 combines with J gene TRBJ2-1; no reliable D call. The germline CDR1 and CDR2 sequences are LGHNA and YNFKEQ. This CDR3 contains 17 residues. The V gene lost 0 bases and the J gene lost 0 bases, with 12 bases spanning the gap. CDR3 region: CASSQDRTASSYNEQFF. CDR3 coding DNA: TGTGCCAGCAGCCAAGATAGAACGGCTAGCTCCTACAATGAGCAGTTCTTC.

This clonotype has a count of ten or more. This rearrangement joins TRBV2 to TRBJ2-1, with 7 bases aligning to TRBD2. V lost 3 bases and J lost 2; bases outside the gene matches: 7. Germline CDR1 is SNHLY and CDR2 is FYNNEI. CDR3 length equals 16 residues. The CDR3 DNA sequence: TGTGCCAGCAGTGATCTCCCAGGGAGGGCCTACAATGAGCAGTTCTTC. It is translated as CASSDLPGRAYNEQFF.

The CDR3, as DNA: TGTGCCAGCTCACCACCAGTAAGGGGACAGTTCGTAGCCAACGTCCTGACTTTC. Its protein product is CASSPPVRGQFVANVLTF. This chain uses TRBV18 with TRBJ2-6; TRBD1 matches 7 bases. Germline V lookup: CDR1 KGHSH, CDR2 LQKENI. V gave up 0 bases and J gave up 7 bases; unmatched junction bases: 12. The CDR3 length is 18 residues.

This clonotype has a handful of counts. A much larger clone lies one base from this, so it may be a read error. This rearrangement joins TRBV20-1 to TRBJ1-2; TRBD1 agrees at 7 bases. The CDR3 spans 16 residues. The trim removed 0 bases at V and 0 bases at J, leaving 7 bases unmatched. Germline CDR1 is DFQATT and CDR2 is SNEGSKA (reference sequence). Written as DNA, the CDR3 is TGCAGTGCTAGAGATTTAAGGGGGCAGTCTAACTATGGCTACACCTTC. This translates into CSARDLRGQSNYGYTF.

This clonotype was recorded many times. The V call is TRBV4-1, the J call TRBJ2-1, with TRBD2 as a possible D gene (6 bases). This CDR3 has 15 amino acids. Germline loops: CDR1 MGHRA, CDR2 YSYEKL. Deletions cut 2 bases from V and 4 bases from J, with 12 bases between. The DNA of the CDR3 is TGCGCCAGCAGCCAACTGGCGGGACCTTACAATGAGCAGTTCTTC. This encodes CASSQLAGPYNEQFF.

This clonotype was counted many times. This chain joins TRBV20-1 and TRBJ1-1, with TRBD1 matching 7 bases. The CDR3 is 13 residues long. In germline, CDR1 is DFQATT, CDR2 SNEGSKA (reference sequence). The V and J ends lost 2 bases and 7 bases, in that order; junction bases with no gene match: 7. The chain's CDR3 is CSARRDSAVEAFF. CDR3 bases: TGCAGTGCTAGACGGGACAGCGCGGTTGAAGCTTTCTTT.

In this sample, this clonotype turned up many times. The chain uses TRBV20-1 and TRBJ1-5; 7 nucleotides match TRBD1. CDR3 length: 15 residues. Germline V gives CDR1 DFQATT, CDR2 SNEGSKA (reference sequence). V shed 5 bases and J 0 bases; nucleotides not matched to a gene: 7. CDR3 nucleotides: TGCAGTGCTTCGTCCAGGGGGTTTAGCAATCAGCCCCAGCATTTT. This gives the protein CSASSRGFSNQPQHF.